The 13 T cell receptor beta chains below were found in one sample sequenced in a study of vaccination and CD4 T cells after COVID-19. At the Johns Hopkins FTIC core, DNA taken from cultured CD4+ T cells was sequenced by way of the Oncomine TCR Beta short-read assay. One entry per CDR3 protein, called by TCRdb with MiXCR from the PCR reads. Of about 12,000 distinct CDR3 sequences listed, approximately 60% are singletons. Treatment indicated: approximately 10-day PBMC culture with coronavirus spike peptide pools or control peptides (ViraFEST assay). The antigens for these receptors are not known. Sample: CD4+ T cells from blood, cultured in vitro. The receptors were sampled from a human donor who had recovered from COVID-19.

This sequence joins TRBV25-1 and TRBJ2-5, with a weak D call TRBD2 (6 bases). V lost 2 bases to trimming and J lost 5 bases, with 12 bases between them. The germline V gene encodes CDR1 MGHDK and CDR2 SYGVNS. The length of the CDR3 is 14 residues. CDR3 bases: TGTGCCAGCAGTGAAGTGGCTGGGGGGGAGACCCAGTACTTC. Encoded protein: CASSEVAGGETQYF.

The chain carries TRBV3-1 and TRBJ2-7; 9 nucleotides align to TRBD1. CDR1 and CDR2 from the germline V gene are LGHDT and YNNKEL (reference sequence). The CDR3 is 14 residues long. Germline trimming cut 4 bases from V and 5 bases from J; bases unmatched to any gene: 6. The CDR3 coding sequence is TGTGCCAGCAGCCGGCCGGACAGGGGTCACGAGCAGTACTTC. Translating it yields CASSRPDRGHEQYF.

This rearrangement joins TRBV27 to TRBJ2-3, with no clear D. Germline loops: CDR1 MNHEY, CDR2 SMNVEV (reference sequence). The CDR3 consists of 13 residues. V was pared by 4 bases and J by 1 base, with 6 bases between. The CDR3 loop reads CASSSVGTDTQYF. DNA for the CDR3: TGTGCCAGCAGTTCGGTCGGCACAGATACGCAGTATTTT.

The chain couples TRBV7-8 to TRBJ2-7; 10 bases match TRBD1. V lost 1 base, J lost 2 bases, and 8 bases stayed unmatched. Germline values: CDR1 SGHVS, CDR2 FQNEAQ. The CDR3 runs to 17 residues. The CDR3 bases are TGTGCCAGCAGCTTAGGAGGCGACAGGGGGCTTCCCTACGAGCAGTACTTC. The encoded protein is CASSLGGDRGLPYEQYF.

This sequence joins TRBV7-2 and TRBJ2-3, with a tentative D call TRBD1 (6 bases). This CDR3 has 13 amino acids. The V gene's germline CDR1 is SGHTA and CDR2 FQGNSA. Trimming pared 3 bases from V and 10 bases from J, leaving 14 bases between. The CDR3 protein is CASSLGRGKAQYF. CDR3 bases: TGTGCCAGCAGCTTGGGCAGGGGTAAGGCGCAGTATTTT.

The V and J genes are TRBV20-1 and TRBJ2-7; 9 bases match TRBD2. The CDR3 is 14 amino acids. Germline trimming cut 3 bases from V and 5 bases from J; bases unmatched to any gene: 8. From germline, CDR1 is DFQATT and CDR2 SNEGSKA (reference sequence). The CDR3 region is CSASQGGRADEQYF. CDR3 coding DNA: TGCAGTGCTAGCCAGGGCGGGAGGGCGGACGAGCAGTACTTC.

This CDR3 is CATSRESHGRVAPNSPLHF. The CDR3 bases are TGTGCCACCAGCAGGGAGTCCCACGGCAGGGTAGCGCCTAATTCACCCCTCCACTTT. J is TRBJ1-6 and V is TRBV15; tentatively, D is TRBD1 (5 bases). This CDR3 has 19 amino acids. The germline V and J ends were trimmed by 3 bases and 6 bases, with 24 bases remaining between them. The V gene's germline CDR1 is LNHNV and CDR2 YYDKDF (reference sequence).

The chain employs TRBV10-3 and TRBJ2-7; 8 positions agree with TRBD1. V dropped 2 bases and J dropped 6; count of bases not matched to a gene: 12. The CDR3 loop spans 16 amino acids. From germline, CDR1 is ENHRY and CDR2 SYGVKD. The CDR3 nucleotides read TGTGCCATCAGTGAGGTCGAAGGACAGGGAATCGTCGAGCAGTACTTC. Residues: CAISEVEGQGIVEQYF.

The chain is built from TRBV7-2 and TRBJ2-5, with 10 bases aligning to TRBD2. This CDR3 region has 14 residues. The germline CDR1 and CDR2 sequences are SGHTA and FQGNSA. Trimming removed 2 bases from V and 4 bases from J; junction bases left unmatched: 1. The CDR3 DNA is TGTGCCAGCAGCTTATTAGCGGGAGGAGAGACCCAGTACTTC. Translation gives CASSLLAGGETQYF.

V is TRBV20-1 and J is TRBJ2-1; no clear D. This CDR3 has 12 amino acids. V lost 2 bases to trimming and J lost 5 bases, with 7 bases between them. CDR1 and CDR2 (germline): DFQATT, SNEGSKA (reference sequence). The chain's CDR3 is CSARIRNNEQFF. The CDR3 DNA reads TGCAGTGCTAGAATCCGAAACAATGAGCAGTTCTTC.

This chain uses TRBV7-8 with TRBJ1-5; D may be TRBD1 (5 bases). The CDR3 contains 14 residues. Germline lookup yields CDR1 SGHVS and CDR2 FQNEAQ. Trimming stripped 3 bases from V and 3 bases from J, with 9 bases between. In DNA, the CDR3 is TGTGCCAGCAGCTTTCGACAGAACAATCAGCCCCAGCATTTT. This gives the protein CASSFRQNNQPQHF. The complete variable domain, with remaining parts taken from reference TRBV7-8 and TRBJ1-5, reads GAGVSQSPRYKVAKRGQDVALRCDPISGHVSLFWYQQALGQGPEFLTYFQNEAQLDKSGLPSDRFFAERPEGSVSTLKIQRTQQEDSAVYLCASSFRQNNQPQHFGDGTRLSIL.

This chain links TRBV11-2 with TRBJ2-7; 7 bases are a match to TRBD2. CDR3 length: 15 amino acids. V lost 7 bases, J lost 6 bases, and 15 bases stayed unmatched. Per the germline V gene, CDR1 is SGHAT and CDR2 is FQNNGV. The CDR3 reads CASTGGGARPPEQYF. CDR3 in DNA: TGTGCCAGCACGGGCGGGGGAGCCCGACCCCCCGAGCAGTACTTC. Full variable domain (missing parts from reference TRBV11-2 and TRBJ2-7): EAGVAQSPRYKIIEKRQSVAFWCNPISGHATLYWYQQILGQGPKLLIQFQNNGVVDDSQLPKDRFSAERLKGVDSTLKIQPAKLEDSAVYLCASTGGGARPPEQYFGPGTRLTVT.

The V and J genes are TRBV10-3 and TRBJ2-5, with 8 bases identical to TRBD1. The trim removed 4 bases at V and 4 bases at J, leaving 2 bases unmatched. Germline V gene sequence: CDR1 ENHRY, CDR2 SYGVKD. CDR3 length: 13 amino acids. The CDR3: CAISGDRRETQYF. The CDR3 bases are TGTGCCATCAGTGGGGACAGGAGAGAGACCCAGTACTTC.